This TCR beta chain is drawn from a study of beta chain features in type 1 diabetes. Study results and limitations: Shortening that was moderate but significant affected the TCRB CDR3s of Type 1 diabetes patients in all four CD4+ subsets.

This clone was counted only a few times. Antigen specificity is unknown. Germline CDR1 reads SNHLY; CDR2 reads FYNNEI. Trimming stripped 8 bases from V and 0 bases from J, with 10 bases between. The CDR3 is 14 residues long. Of the isolated RNA, all was reverse transcribed, and so the sequenced material was expressed TCRB transcripts. The table came from immunoSEQ multiplex PCR; TCRdb's copy has only in-frame clones and leaves some out. Of more than 100,000 clones in the sample, about a sixth were seen once. Sequenced: central memory CD4+ T cells from blood. The sequence derives from a man younger than 45 with type 1 diabetes. This chain joins TRBV2 and TRBJ2-2; no firm D call. The CDR3, as DNA: TGTGCCAGCGGAACGGACGCGAACACCGGGGAGCTGTTTTTT. Its protein product is CASGTDANTGELFF.